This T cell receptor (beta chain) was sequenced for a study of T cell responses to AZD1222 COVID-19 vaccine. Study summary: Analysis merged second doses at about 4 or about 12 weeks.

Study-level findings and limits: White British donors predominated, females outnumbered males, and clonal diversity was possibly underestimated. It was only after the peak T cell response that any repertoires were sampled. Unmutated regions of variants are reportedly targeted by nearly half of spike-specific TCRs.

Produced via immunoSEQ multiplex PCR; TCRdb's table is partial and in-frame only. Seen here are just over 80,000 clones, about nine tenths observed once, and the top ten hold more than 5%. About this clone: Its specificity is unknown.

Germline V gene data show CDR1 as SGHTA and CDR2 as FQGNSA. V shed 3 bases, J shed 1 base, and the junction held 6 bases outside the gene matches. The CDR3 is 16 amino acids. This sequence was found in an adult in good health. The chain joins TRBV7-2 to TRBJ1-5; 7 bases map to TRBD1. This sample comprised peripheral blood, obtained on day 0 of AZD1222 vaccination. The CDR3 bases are TGTGCCAGCAGCTTCTGGGACAGCCGGAGCAATCAGCCCCAGCATTTT. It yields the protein CASSFWDSRSNQPQHF.